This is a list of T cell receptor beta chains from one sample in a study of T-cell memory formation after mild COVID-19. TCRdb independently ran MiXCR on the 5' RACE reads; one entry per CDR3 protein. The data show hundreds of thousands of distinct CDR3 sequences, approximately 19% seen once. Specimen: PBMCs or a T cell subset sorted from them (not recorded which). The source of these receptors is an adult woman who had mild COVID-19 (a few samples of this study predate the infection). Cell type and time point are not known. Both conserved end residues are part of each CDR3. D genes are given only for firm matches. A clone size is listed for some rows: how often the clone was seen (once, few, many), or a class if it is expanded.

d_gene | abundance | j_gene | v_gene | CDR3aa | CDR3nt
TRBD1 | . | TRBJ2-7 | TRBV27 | CASLGVGTGAYEQYF | TGTGCCAGCCTTGGGGTAGGGACAGGGGCCTACGAGCAGTACTTC
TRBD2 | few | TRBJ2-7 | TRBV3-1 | CASSPRLAGGYEQYF | TGTGCCAGCAGCCCCCGACTAGCGGGAGGTTACGAGCAGTACTTC
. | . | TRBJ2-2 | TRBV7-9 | CASRKIGGTTGELFF | TGTGCCAGCAGAAAGATTGGCGGCACTACCGGGGAGCTGTTTTTT
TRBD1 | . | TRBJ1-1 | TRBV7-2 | CASSRRTGRDTEAFF | TGTGCCAGCAGCCGCCGGACAGGGCGGGACACTGAAGCTTTCTTT
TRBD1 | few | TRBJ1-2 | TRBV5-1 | CASSLEQGAHGYTF | TGCGCCAGCAGCTTGGAACAGGGGGCCCATGGCTACACCTTC
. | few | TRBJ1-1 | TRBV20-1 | CSAAGLVMTEAFF | TGCAGTGCTGCAGGACTGGTGATGACTGAAGCTTTCTTT
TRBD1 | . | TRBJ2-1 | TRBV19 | CASSIDRQGASIEQFF | TGTGCCAGTAGTATAGATAGGCAGGGGGCTAGTATTGAGCAGTTCTTC
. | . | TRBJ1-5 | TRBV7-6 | CASSLEGVDQPQHF | TGTGCCAGCAGCTTAGAAGGTGTAGATCAGCCCCAGCATTTT
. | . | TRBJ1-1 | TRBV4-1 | CASSQDRQAFF | TGCGCCAGCAGCCAAGATCGCCAAGCTTTCTTT
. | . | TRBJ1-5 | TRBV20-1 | CSASASLPNQPQHF | TGCAGTGCTAGCGCCAGCCTCCCCAATCAGCCCCAGCATTTT
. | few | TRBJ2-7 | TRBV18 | CASSPVRQGEQYF | TGTGCCAGCTCACCTGTCAGGCAGGGCGAGCAGTACTTC
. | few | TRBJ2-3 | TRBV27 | CASSTWGDGFTQYF | TGTGCCAGCAGTACCTGGGGGGACGGGTTTACGCAGTATTTT
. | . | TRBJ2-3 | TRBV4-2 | CASSQEASEGMDTQYF | TGTGCCAGCAGCCAAGAGGCTAGTGAGGGGATGGATACGCAGTATTTT
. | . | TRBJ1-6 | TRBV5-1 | CASSSTGLGTPLHF | TGCGCCAGCAGTTCAACAGGGCTCGGGACACCCCTCCACTTT
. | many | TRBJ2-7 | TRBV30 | CAWGPNYEQYF | TGTGCCTGGGGTCCCAACTACGAGCAGTACTTC
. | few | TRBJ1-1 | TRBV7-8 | CASSLDPLGARGEAFF | TGTGCCAGCAGCTTAGATCCTTTGGGGGCGCGGGGGGAAGCTTTCTTT
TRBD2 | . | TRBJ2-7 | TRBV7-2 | CASSYRLAGAPPSSYEQYF | TGTGCCAGCAGCTACAGACTAGCGGGGGCGCCTCCGAGCTCCTACGAGCAGTACTTC
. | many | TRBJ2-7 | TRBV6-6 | CASMHPSDYEQYF | TGTGCCAGCATGCACCCGAGCGACTACGAGCAGTACTTC
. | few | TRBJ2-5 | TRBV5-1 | CASSSTGFQETQYF | TGCGCCAGCAGCTCAACAGGGTTCCAAGAGACCCAGTACTTC
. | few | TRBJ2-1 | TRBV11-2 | CASSLGWGSDEQFF | TGTGCCAGCAGCTTAGGCTGGGGCAGTGATGAGCAGTTCTTC